These 11 T cell receptor beta chains were all obtained from the same sample, sequenced in a study of T cell clones after liver transplantation. This table comes from immunoSEQ multiplex PCR, and its TCRdb copy is limited to in-frame clones, with some not included. The sample lists 55,000 to 80,000 clones; roughly nine tenths were seen once. The sample was CD4+ T cells from blood, taken before liver transplant. The receptors were sampled from a human donor who received a liver transplant.

The rearrangement links TRBV28 to TRBJ2-7; D gene unclear. The V gene's germline CDR1 is MDHEN and CDR2 SYDVKM. Trimming cost V 5 bases and J 3 bases, with 11 bases left between them. The CDR3 consists of 13 residues. As DNA, the CDR3 is TGTGCCAGCAGTCACTCGGGCCTCTACGAGCAGTACTTC. Translated: CASSHSGLYEQYF.

The genes are TRBV25-1 and TRBJ2-7; D is undetermined. The CDR3 runs to 13 residues. With 0 bases removed from V and 0 bases from J, the gap between germline ends came to 3 bases. Looked up from germline, CDR1 is MGHDK and CDR2 is SYGVNS. The CDR3 loop is CASSEYVSYEQYF. The CDR3 DNA reads as TGTGCCAGCAGTGAATATGTCTCCTACGAGCAGTACTTC.

This clone was picked up one time. V gene TRBV5-5 combines with J gene TRBJ2-7; no clear D. V was shortened by 4 bases and J by 0 bases, with 8 bases between the two germline ends. CDR1 and CDR2 (germline): SGHKS, YYEKEE (reference sequence). This CDR3 is 13 amino acids long. In nucleotides, the CDR3 is TGTGCCAGCAGCGAACAAAGCTCCTACGAGCAGTACTTC. This translates into CASSEQSSYEQYF. The full variable domain, rest sourced from reference TRBV5-5 and TRBJ2-7, is DAGVTQSPTHLIKTRGQQVTLRCSPISGHKSVSWYQQVLGQGPQFIFQYYEKEERGRGNFPDRFSARQFPNYSSELNVNALLLGDSALYLCASSEQSSYEQYFGPGTRLTVT.

This clone appeared a single time. The rearrangement uses TRBV15 and TRBJ2-1; perhaps TRBD1 as D (6 bases). In germline, CDR1 is LNHNV, CDR2 YYDKDF (reference sequence). Trimming removed 0 bases from V and 4 bases from J, with 10 bases in between. The CDR3 runs to 15 residues. The CDR3: CATSRDLGGYNEQFF. CDR3 nucleotide sequence: TGTGCCACCAGCAGAGATTTAGGGGGATACAATGAGCAGTTCTTC.

The J gene is TRBJ2-4, the V gene TRBV4-2; D gene ambiguous. The V and J ends lost 0 bases and 5 bases respectively, with 14 bases between them. The CDR3 has 16 amino acids. Per the germline V gene, CDR1 is LGHNA and CDR2 is YNFKEQ. DNA for the CDR3: TGTGCCAGCAGCCAAGATCCTCGGCTGTGGGAAAACATTCAGTACTTC. Its protein product is CASSQDPRLWENIQYF.

The chain employs TRBV27 and TRBJ2-2; D may be TRBD1 or TRBD2 (5 bases each). This CDR3 spans 17 amino acids. V was trimmed by 7 bases and J by 3 bases, leaving 21 bases between them. CDR1 is MNHEY and CDR2 is SMNVEV in the germline V gene (reference sequence). The CDR3 protein is CASNGVGAVGDTGELFF. The CDR3 DNA is TGTGCCAGCAACGGGGTAGGGGCGGTTGGGGACACCGGGGAGCTGTTTTTT.

This clone has a single count. This chain joins TRBV10-1 and TRBJ2-7; 7 positions match TRBD1. The germline V gene has CDR1 WNHNN and CDR2 SYGVQD (reference sequence). The CDR3 covers 17 residues. The J segment lost 4 bases and the V segment lost 0 bases, leaving 12 bases of the junction unmatched. The CDR3 sequence is CASSESEGQPRDYEQYF. The DNA for the CDR3 is TGCGCCAGCAGTGAGTCTGAGGGACAGCCTCGGGATTACGAGCAGTACTTC.

Comment on this clone: At one boundary the junction diverges from the germline segment, which might be a read error. V is TRBV15 and J is TRBJ1-1; D possibly corresponds to TRBD1 (6 bases). The CDR3 covers 13 residues. Germline V lookup: CDR1 LNHNV, CDR2 YYDKDF (reference sequence). CDR3 coding DNA: TGTGCCACTAGCAAGGACAGGAACACTGAAGCTTTCTTT. Protein product: CATSKDRNTEAFF. The variable domain in full, completed from reference TRBV15 and TRBJ1-1, reads DAMVIQNPRYQVTQFGKPVTLSCSQTLNHNVMYWYQQKSSQAPKLLFHYYDKDFNNEADTPDNFQSRRPNTSFCFLDIRSPGLGDTAMYLCATSKDRNTEAFFGQGTRLTVV.

The chain recombines TRBV30 with TRBJ1-5; D not certain. CDR1 is GTSNPN, CDR2 SVGIG, per germline (reference sequence). There are 15 residues in the CDR3. V shed 0 bases and J shed 2 bases, with 11 bases lying between them. The CDR3, as DNA: TGTGCCTGGAGTGTATGGTCAGGCCGCAATCAGCCCCAGCATTTT. Its protein is CAWSVWSGRNQPQHF.

The rearrangement uses TRBV5-4 and TRBJ2-5; 12 bases line up with TRBD2. The germline CDR1 and CDR2 sequences are SGHNT and YYREEE (reference sequence). The length of the CDR3 is 16 residues. V was pared by 4 bases and J by 5 bases, with 9 bases of the junction left unmatched. As DNA, the CDR3 is TGTGCCAGCAGCAAACTAGCGGGAGGCCCCGGGGAGACCCAGTACTTC. Encoded protein: CASSKLAGGPGETQYF.

V gene TRBV28 combines with J gene TRBJ1-3; D unclear. Trimming pared 3 bases from V and 0 bases from J, leaving 9 bases between. Germline assignment: CDR1 MDHEN and CDR2 SYDVKM. CDR3 length equals 15 residues. The CDR3 sequence is CASSFSQSSGNTIYF. Written as DNA, the CDR3 is TGTGCCAGCAGTTTCAGCCAGAGCTCTGGAAACACCATATATTTT.